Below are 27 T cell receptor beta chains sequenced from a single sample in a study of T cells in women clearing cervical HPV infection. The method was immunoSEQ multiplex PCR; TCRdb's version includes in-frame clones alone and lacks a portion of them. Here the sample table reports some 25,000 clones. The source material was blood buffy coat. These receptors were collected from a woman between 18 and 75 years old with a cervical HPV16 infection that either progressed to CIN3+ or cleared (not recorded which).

CDR3 residues: CASSSTPGQGLQETQYF. CDR3 DNA, as far as it was read: TGCGCCAGCAGCTCAACACCGGGACAGGGCCTTCAAGAGACC. The chain combines TRBV5-1 with TRBJ2-5; 9 bases map to TRBD1. Coverage ceases 3 residues before the CDR3 finishes, and the germline J gene fills in the end. V was clipped by 3 bases and J by 2 bases; unmatched bases: 11. The germline gives CDR1 SGHRS, CDR2 YFSETQ. The CDR3 runs 17 residues.

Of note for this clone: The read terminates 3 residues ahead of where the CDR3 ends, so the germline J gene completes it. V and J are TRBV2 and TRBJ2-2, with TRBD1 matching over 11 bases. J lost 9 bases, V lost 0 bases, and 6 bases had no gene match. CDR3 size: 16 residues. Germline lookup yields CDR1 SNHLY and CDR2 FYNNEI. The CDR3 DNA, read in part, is TGTGCCAGCAGTGAAGCGCTTCGGACAGGGGGCAGGGAG. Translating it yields CASSEALRTGGRE. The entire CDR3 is CASSEALRTGGRELFF.

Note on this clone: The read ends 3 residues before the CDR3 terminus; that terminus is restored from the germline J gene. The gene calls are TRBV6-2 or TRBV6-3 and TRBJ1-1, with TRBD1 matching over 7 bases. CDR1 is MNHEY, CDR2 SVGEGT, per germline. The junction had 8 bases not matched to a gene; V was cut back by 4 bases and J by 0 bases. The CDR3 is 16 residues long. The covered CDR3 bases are TGTGCCAGCAGTTGGCCCACAGGGGAGTTGAACACTGAA. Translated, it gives CASSWPTGELNTE. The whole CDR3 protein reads CASSWPTGELNTEAFF.

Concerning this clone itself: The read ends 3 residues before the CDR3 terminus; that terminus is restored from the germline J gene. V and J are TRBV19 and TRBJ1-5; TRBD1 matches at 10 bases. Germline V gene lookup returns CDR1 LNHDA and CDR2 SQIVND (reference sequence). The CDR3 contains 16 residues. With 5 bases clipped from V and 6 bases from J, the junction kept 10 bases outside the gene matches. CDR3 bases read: TGTGCCAGTAGTTTCGTCTCCGGGACAGGGGTTCAGCCC. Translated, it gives CASSFVSGTGVQP. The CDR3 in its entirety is CASSFVSGTGVQPQHF.

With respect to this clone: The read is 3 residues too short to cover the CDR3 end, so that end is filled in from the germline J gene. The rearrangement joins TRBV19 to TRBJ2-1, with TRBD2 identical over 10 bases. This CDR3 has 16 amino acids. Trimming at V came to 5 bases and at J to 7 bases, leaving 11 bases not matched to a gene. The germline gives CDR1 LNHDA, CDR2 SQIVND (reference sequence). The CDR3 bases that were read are TGTGCCAGTAGTCCCAATCATAGCGGGGGGTTTAATGAG. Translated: CASSPNHSGGFNE. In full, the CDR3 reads CASSPNHSGGFNEQFF.

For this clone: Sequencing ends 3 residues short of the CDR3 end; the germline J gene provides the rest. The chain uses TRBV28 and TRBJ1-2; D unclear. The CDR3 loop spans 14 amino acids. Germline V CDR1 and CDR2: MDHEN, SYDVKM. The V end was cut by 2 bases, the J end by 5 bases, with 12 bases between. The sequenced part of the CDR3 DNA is TGTGCCAGCAGTTTACAGCAGGCGCCTTATGGC. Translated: CASSLQQAPYG. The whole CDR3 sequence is CASSLQQAPYGYTF.

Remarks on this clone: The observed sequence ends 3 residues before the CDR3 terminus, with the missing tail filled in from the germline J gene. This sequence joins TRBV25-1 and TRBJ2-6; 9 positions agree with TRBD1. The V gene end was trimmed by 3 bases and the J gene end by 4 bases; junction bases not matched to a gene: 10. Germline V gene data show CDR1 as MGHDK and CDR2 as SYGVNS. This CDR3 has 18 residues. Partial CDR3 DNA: TGTGCCAGCAGTGACCCGGGACAGGGCTTTGGAGGGGCCAACGTC. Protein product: CASSDPGQGFGGANV. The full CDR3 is CASSDPGQGFGGANVLTF.

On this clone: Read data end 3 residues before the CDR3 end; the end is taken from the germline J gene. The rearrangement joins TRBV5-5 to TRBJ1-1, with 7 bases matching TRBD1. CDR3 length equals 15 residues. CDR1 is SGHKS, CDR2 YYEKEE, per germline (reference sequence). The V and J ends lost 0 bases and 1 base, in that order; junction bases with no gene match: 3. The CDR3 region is CASSLGDRENTEAFF. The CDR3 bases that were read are TGTGCCAGCAGCTTGGGAGACAGGGAGAACACTGAA.

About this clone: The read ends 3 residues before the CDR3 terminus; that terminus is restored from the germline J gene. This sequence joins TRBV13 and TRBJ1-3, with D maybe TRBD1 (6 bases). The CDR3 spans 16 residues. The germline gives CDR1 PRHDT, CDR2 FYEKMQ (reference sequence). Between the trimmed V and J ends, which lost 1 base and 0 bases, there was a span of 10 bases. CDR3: CASSLALRGSGNTIYF. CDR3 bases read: TGTGCCAGCAGCTTAGCCCTCAGGGGCTCTGGAAACACC.

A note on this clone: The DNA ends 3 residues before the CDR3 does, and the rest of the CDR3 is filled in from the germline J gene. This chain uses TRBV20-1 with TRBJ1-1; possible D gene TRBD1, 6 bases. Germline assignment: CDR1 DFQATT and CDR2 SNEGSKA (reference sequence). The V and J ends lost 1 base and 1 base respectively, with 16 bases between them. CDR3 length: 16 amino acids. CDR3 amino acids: CSARVQATGENTEAFF. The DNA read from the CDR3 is TGCAGTGCTAGAGTCCAAGCGACAGGAGAGAACACTGAA.

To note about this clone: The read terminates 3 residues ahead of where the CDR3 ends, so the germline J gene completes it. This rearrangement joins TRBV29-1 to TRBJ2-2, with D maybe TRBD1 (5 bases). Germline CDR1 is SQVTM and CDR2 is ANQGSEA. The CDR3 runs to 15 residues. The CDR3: CSVVQVNSGANVLFF. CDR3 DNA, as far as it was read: TGCAGCGTTGTTCAGGTTAACTCTGGGGCCAACGTG.

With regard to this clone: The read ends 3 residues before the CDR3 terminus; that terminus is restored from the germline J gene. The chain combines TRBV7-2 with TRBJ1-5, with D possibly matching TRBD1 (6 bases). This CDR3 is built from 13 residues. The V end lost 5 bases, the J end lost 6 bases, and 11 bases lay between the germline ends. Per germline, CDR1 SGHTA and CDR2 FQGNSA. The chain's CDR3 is CASSIQGGQPQHF. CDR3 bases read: TGTGCCAGCAGCATACAGGGAGGTCAGCCC.

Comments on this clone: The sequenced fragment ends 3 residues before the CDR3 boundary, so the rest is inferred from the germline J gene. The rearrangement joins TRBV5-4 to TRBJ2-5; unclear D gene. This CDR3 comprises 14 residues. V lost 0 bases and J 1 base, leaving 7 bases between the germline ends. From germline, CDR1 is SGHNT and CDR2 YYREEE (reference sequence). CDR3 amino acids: CASSLVGFQETQYF. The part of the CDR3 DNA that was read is TGTGCCAGCAGCTTGGTTGGCTTCCAAGAGACC.

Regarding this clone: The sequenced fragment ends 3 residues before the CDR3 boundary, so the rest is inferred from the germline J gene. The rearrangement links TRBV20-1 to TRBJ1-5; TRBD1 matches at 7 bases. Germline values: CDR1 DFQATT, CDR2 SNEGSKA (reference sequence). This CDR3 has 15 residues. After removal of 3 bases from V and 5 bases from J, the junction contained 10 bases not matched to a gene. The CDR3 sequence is CSARDGTVNDQPQHF. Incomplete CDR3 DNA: TGCAGTGCTAGGGACGGGACAGTCAACGATCAGCCC.

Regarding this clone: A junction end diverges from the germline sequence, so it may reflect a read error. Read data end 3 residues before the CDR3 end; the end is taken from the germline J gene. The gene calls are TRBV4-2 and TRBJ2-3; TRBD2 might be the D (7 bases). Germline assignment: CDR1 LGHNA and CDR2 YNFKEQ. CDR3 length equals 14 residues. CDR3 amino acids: CASSPRGAVDTQYF. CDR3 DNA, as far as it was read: TGCGCCAGCAGCCCTCGGGGGGCGGTAGATACG.

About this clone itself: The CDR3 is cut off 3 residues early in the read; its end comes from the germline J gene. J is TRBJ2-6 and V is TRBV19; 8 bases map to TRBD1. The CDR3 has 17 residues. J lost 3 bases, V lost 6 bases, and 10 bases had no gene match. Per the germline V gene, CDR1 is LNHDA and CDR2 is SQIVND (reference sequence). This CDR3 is CASRPVTGGSGANVLTF. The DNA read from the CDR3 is TGTGCCAGTAGGCCCGTAACAGGGGGAAGTGGGGCCAACGTC.

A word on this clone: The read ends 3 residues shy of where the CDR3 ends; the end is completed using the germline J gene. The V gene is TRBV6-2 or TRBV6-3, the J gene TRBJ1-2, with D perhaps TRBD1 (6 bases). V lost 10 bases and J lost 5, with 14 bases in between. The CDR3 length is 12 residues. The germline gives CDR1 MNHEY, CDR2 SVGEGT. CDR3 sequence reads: CATSNREYGYTF. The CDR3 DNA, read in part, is TGTGCCACCTCAAACAGGGAGTATGGC.

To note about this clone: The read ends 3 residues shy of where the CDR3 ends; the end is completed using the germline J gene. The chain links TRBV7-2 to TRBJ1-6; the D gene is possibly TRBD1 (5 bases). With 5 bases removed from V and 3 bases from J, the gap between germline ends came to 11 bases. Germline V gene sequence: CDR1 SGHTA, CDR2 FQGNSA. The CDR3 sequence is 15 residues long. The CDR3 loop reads CASSQDSFYNSPLHF. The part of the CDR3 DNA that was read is TGTGCCAGCAGCCAAGACAGTTTCTATAATTCACCC.

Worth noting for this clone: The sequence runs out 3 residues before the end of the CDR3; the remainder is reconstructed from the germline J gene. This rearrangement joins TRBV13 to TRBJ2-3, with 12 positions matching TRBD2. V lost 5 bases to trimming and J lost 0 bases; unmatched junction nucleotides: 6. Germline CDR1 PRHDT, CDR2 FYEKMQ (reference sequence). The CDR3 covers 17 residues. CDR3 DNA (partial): TGTGCCAGCAGCGCCCGGACTAGCGGGGTTAGCACAGATACG. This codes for CASSARTSGVSTDT. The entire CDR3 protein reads CASSARTSGVSTDTQYF.

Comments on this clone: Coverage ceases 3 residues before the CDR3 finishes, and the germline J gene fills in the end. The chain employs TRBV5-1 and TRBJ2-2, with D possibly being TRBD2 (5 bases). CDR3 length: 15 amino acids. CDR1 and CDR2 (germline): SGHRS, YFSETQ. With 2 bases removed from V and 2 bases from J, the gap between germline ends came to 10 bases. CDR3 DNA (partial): TGCGCCAGCAGCTTTCGGGGATTTAACACCGGGGAG. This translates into CASSFRGFNTGE. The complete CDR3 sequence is CASSFRGFNTGELFF.

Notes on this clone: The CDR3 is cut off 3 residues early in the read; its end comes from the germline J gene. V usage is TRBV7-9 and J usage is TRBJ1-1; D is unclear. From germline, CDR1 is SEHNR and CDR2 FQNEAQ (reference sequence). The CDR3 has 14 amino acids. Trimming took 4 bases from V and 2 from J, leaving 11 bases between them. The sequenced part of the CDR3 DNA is TGTGCCAGCAGCTACCAGGAGGTCAACACTGAA. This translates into CASSYQEVNTE. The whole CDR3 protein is CASSYQEVNTEAFF.

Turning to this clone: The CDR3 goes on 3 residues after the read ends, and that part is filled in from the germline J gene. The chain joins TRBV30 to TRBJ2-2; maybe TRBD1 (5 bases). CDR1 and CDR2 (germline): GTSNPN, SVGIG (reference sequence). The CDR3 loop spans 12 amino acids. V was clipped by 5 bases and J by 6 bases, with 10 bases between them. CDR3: CAWDQGAGELFF. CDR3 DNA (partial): TGTGCCTGGGATCAGGGTGCCGGGGAG. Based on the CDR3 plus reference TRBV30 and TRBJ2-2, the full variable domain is SQTIHQWPATLVQPVGSPLSLECTVEGTSNPNLYWYRQAAGRGLQLLFYSVGIGQISSEVPQNLSASRPQDRQFILSSKKLLLSDSGFYLCAWDQGAGELFFGEGSRLTVL.

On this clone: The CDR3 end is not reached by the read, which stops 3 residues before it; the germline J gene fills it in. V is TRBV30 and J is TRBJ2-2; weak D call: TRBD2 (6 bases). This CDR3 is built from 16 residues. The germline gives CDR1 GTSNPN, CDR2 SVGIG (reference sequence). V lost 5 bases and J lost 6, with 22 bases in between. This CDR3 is CAWRRAPGLGAGELFF. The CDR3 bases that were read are TGTGCCTGGCGACGAGCTCCGGGACTCGGGGCCGGGGAG.

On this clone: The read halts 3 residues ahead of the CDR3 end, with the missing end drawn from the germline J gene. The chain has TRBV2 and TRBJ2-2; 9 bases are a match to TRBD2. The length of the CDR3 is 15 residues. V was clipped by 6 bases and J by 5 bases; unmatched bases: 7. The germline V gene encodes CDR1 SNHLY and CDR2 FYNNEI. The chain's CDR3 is CASRGGTSRTGELFF. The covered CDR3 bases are TGTGCCAGCAGGGGTGGGACTAGCCGGACCGGGGAG.

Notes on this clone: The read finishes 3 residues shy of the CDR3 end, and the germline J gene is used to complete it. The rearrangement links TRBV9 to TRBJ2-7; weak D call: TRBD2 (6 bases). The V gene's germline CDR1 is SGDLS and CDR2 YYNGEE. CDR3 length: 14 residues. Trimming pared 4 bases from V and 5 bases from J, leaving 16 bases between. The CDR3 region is CASSPGGGAHEQYF. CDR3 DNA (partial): TGTGCCAGCAGCCCCGGCGGCGGGGCCCACGAG.

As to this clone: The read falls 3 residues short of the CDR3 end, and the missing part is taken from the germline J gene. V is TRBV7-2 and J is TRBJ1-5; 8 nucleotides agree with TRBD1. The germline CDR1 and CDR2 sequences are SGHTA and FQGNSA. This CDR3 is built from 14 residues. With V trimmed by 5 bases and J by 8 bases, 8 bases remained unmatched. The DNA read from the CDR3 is TGTGCCAGCAGCACCTACAGGGGGAGGGAGCCC. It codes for CASSTYRGREP. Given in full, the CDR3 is CASSTYRGREPQHF.

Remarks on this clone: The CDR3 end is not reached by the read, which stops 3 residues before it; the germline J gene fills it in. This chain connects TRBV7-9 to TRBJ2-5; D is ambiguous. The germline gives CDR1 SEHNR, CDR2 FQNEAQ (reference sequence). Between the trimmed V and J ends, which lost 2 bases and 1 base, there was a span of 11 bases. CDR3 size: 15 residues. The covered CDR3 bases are TGTGCCAGCAGCTTACCGCAGTCCCTCCAAGAGACC. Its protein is CASSLPQSLQET. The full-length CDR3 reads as CASSLPQSLQETQYF.